The source of this T cell receptor (beta chain) is a study of cytomegalovirus exposure and HLA in healthy donors. Overall study findings and caveats: TCR beta chains numbering under 200 were designated cytomegalovirus-associated. According to a later analysis, TCR clusters from the first cohort tended to co-occur in the 120 or so validation repertoires. Reportedly, cytomegalovirus status was diagnosed with high sensitivity and specificity.

About this clone: Antigen specificity is unknown.

Only in-frame clones appear in the TCRdb table, and some are missing; sequencing was by immunoSEQ multiplex PCR. The sample records tens of thousands of clones, more than 70% being singletons. Germline-derived CDR1 and CDR2 are SGHDT and YYEEEE. CDR3 length: 14 residues. V lost 0 bases, J lost 5 bases, and 11 bases lay in between. The source of this sequence is a young woman in good health and CMV-seropositive. The chain carries TRBV5-6 and TRBJ2-5; D is uncertain. Sample: PBMCs. The CDR3 is CASSLGPRVETQYF. The CDR3 nucleotides read TGTGCCAGCAGCTTGGGTCCACGGGTGGAGACCCAGTACTTC.